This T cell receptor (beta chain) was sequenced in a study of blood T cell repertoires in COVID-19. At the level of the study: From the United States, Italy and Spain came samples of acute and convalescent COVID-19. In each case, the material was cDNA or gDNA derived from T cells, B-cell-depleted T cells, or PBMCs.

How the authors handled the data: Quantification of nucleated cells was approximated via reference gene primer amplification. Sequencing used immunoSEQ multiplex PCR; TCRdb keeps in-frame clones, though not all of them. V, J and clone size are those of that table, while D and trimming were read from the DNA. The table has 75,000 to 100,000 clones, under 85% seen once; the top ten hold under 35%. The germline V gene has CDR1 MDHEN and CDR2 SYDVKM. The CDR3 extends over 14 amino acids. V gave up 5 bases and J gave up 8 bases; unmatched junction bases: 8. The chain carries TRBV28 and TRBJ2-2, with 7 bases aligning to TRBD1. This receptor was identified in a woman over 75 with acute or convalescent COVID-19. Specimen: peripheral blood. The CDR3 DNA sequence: TGTGCCAGCAGTCCGACAGGGATAGTAGGGGAGCTGTTTTTT. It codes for CASSPTGIVGELFF.